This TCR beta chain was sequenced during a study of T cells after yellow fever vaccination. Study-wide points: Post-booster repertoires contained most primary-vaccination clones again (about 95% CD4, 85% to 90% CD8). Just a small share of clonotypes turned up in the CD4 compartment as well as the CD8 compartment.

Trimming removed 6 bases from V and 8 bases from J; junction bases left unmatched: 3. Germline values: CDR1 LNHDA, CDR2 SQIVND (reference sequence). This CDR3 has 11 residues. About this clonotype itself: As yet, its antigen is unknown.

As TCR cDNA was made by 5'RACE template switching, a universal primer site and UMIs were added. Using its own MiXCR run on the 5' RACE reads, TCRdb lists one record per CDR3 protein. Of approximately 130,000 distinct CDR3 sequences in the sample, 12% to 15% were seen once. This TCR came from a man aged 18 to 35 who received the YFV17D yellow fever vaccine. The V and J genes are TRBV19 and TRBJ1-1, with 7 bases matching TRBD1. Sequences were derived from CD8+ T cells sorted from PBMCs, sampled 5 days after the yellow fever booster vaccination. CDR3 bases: TGTGCCAGTAGCCTGACAGGGGAAGCTTTCTTT. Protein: CASSLTGEAFF.